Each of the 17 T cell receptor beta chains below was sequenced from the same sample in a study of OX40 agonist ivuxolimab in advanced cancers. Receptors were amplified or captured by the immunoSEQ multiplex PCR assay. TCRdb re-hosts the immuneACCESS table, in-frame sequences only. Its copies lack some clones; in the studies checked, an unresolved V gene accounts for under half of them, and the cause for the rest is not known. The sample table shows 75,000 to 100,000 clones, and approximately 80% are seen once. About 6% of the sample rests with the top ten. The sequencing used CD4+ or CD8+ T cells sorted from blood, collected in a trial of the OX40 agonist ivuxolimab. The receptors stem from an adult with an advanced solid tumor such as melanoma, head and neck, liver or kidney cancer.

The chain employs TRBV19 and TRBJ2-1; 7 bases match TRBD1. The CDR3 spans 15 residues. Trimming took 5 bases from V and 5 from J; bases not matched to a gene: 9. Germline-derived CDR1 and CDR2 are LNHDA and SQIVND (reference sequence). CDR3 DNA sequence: TGTGCCAGTAGTCCGAGGACAGGTACGCACAATGAGCAGTTCTTC. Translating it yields CASSPRTGTHNEQFF.

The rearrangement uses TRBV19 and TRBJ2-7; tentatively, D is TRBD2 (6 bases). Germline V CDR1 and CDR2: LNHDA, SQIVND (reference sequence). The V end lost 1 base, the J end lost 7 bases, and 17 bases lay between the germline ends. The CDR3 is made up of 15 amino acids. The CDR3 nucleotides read TGTGCCAGTAGTATAGGAGGGACTTACCTACGGGAGCAGTACTTC. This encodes CASSIGGTYLREQYF.

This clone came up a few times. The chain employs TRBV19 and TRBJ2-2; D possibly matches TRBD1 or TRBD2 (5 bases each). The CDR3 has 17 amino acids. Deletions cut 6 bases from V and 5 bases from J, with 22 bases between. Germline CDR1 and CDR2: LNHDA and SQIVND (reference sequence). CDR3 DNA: TGTGCCAGTAGGACGAGGGGTGACCCCCTGAAAACCGGGGAGCTGTTTTTT. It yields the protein CASRTRGDPLKTGELFF.

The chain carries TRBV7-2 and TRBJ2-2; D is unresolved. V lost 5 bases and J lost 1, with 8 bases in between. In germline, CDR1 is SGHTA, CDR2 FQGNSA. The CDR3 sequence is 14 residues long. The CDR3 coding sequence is TGTGCCAGCAGCCCCCAACTGAACACCGGGGAGCTGTTTTTT. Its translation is CASSPQLNTGELFF.

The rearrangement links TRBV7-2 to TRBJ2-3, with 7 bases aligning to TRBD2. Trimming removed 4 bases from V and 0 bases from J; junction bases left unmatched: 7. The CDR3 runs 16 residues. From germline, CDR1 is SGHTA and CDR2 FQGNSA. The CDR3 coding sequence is TGTGCCAGCAGCTACCGGAGTAGCGGGAGCACAGATACGCAGTATTTT. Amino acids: CASSYRSSGSTDTQYF.

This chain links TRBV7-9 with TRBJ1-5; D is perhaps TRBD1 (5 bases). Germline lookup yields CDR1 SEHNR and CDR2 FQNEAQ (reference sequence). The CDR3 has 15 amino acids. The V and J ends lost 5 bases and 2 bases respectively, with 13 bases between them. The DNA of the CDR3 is TGTGCCAGCAGCGTCGGGGGGGAAGGCAATCAGCCCCAGCATTTT. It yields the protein CASSVGGEGNQPQHF. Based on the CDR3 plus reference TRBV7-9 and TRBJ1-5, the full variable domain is DTGVSQNPRHKITKRGQNVTFRCDPISEHNRLYWYRQTLGQGPEFLTYFQNEAQLEKSRLLSDRFSAERPKGSFSTLEIQRTEQGDSAMYLCASSVGGEGNQPQHFGDGTRLSIL.

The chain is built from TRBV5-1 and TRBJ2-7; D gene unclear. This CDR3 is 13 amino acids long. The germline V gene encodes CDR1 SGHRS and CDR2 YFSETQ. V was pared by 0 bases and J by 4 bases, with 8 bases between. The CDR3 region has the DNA TGCGCCAGCAGCTTGGAACCAGGATACGAGCAGTACTTC. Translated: CASSLEPGYEQYF.

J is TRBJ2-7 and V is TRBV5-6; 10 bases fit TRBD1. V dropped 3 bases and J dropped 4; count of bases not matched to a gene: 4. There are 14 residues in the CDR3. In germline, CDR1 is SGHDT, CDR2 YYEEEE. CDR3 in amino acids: CASSYRQGAYEQYF. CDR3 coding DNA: TGTGCCAGCAGCTACAGACAGGGGGCTTACGAGCAGTACTTC.

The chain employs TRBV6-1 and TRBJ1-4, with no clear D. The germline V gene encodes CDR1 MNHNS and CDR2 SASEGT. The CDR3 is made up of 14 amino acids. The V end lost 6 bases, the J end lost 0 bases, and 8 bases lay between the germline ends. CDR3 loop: CASRKTSTNEKLFF. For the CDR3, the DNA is TGTGCCAGCAGAAAGACCTCAACTAATGAAAAACTGTTTTTT.

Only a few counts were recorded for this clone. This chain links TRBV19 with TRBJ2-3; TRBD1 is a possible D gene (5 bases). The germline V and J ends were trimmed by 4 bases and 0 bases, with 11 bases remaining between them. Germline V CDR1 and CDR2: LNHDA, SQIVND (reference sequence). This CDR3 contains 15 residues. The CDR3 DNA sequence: TGTGCCAGTAGTACTTGGCAGGGTAGCACAGATACGCAGTATTTT. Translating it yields CASSTWQGSTDTQYF.

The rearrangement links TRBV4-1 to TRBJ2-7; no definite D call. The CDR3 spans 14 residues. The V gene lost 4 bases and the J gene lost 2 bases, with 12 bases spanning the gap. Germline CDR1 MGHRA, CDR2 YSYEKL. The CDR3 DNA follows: TGCGCCAGCAGCCCCCTACCTGACCCCTACGAGCAGTACTTC. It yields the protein CASSPLPDPYEQYF.

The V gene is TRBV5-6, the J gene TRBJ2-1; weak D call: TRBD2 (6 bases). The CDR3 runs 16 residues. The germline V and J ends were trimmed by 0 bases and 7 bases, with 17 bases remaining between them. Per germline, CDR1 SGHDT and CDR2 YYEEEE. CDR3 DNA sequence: TGTGCCAGCAGCTTGGCCGGGAGCGGGTGGAGAAATGAGCAGTTCTTC. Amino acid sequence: CASSLAGSGWRNEQFF.

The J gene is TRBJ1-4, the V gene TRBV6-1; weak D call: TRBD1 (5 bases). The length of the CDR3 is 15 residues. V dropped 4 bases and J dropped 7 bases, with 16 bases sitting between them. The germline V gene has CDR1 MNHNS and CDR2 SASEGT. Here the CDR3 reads CASSGTGRPPEKLFF. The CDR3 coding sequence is TGTGCCAGCAGTGGTACGGGACGGCCCCCTGAAAAACTGTTTTTT.

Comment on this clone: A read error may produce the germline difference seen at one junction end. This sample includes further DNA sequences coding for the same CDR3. The DNA of the CDR3 is TGTGCTTGGAAGGGATCTGGAAACACCATATATTTT. Its protein product is CAWKGSGNTIYF. The rearrangement links TRBV30 to TRBJ1-3; no definite D call. This CDR3 contains 12 residues. From germline, CDR1 is GTSNPN and CDR2 SVGIG (reference sequence).

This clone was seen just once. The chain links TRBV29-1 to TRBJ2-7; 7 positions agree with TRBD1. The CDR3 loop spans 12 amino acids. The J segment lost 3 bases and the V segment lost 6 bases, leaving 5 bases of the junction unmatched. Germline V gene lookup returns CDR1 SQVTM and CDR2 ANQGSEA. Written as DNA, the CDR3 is TGCAGCGTGGCCGGGACAGTCTACGAGCAGTACTTC. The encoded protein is CSVAGTVYEQYF.

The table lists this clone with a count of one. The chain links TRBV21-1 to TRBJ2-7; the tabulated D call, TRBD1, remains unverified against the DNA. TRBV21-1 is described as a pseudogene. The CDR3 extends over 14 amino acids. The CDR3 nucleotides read TGTGCCAGCAGCAAAGGTTACAGGGAAAACGAGCAGTACTTC. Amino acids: CASSKGYRENEQYF.

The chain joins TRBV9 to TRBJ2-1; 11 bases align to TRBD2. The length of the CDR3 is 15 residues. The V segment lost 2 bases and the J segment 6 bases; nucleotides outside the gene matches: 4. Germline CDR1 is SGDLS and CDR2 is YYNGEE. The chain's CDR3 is CASSVTSGSFNEQFF. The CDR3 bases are TGTGCCAGCAGCGTTACTAGCGGGAGTTTCAATGAGCAGTTCTTC.